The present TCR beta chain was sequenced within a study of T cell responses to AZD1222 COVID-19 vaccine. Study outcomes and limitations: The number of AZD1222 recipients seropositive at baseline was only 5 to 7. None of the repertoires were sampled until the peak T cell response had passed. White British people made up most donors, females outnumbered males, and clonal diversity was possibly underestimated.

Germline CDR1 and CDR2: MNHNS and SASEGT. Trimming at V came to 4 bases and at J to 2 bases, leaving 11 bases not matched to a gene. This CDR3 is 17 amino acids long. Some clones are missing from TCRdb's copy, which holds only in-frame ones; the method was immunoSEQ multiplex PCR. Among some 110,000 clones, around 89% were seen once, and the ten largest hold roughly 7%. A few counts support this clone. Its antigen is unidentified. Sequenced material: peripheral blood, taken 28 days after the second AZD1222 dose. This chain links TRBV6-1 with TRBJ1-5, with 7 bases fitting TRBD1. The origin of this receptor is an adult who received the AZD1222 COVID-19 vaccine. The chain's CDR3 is CASSGGRQGVGNQPQHF. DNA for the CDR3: TGTGCCAGCAGTGGAGGTCGACAGGGTGTCGGCAATCAGCCCCAGCATTTT.